Given below is one T cell receptor beta chain in context. The sample comes from a study of T cell clones after liver transplantation. Study-level background: Apart from three HCV-positive recipients, transplants were for non-autoimmune, non-viral reasons.

The germline CDR1 and CDR2 sequences are ENHRY and SYGVKD. The junction had 6 bases not matched to a gene; V was cut back by 10 bases and J by 4 bases. The CDR3 extends over 12 amino acids. Method: immunoSEQ multiplex PCR; TCRdb's copy keeps in-frame clones and lacks some. The sample has 85,000 to 130,000 clones, around 86% seen once. The sequence was obtained from a human donor who received a liver transplant. The chain has TRBV10-3 and TRBJ2-7; TRBD1 matches at 8 bases. This specimen was CD4+ T cells from blood, taken before liver transplant. DNA of the CDR3: TGTGCCAGTCGGACAGGGAGTTACGAGCAGTACTTC. Residues: CASRTGSYEQYF.